Following are 30 T cell receptor beta chains from one sample sequenced in a study of blood T cell repertoires in COVID-19. The repertoire was sequenced with immunoSEQ multiplex PCR; TCRdb's copy has only in-frame clones and lacks some. Of just over 300,000 clones in the sample, about nine tenths were seen once. The sequenced sample was PBMCs or T cells enriched from blood (not recorded which). All receptors come from a woman aged 18-29 years who had recovered from COVID-19.

The V gene is TRBV14, the J gene TRBJ1-2; D is ambiguous. The CDR3 runs 15 residues. V was shortened by 1 base and J by 2 bases, with 11 bases between the two germline ends. CDR1 and CDR2 (germline): SGHDN, FVKESK. CDR3 residues: CASSQGARLNYGYTF. In DNA form, the CDR3 reads TGTGCCAGCAGCCAAGGTGCCAGACTCAACTATGGCTACACCTTC. Supplemented by reference TRBV14 and TRBJ1-2, the full variable domain reads EAGVTQFPSHSVIEKGQTVTLRCDPISGHDNLYWYRRVMGKEIKFLLHFVKESKQDESGMPNNRFLAERTGGTYSTLKVQPAELEDSGVYFCASSQGARLNYGYTFGSGTRLTVV.

J is TRBJ1-2 and V is TRBV3-1 (or the pseudogene TRBV3-2), with D unclear. Germline V CDR1 and CDR2: LGHDT, YNNKEL (reference sequence). Trimming removed 1 base from V and 4 bases from J, with 10 bases in between. The CDR3 runs to 14 residues. The CDR3 bases are TGTGCCAGCAGCCAAGCCGCGGTTGTCTATGGCTACACCTTC. It yields the protein CASSQAAVVYGYTF.

The rearrangement joins TRBV13 to TRBJ2-2; 7 bases line up with TRBD2. Losses at the gene ends were 3 bases for V and 6 bases for J; bases not matched to a gene: 13. This CDR3 contains 17 residues. Germline V gene data show CDR1 as PRHDT and CDR2 as FYEKMQ (reference sequence). The CDR3 is CASSFGGLEGRAGELFF. The CDR3 bases are TGTGCCAGCAGCTTTGGGGGATTGGAAGGGAGGGCCGGGGAGCTGTTTTTT.

The chain carries TRBV19 and TRBJ2-1; TRBD2 aligns across 8 bases. V was pared by 5 bases and J by 0 bases, with 3 bases of the junction left unmatched. This CDR3 has 15 amino acids. The germline CDR1 and CDR2 sequences are LNHDA and SQIVND (reference sequence). The CDR3: CASSRRGDSYNEQFF. CDR3 sequence (DNA): TGTGCCAGTAGTCGGCGGGGGGACTCCTACAATGAGCAGTTCTTC.

V and J are TRBV19 and TRBJ1-5; D gene ambiguous. The CDR3 is 13 amino acids. V dropped 6 bases and J dropped 5 bases, with 11 bases sitting between them. CDR1 is LNHDA, CDR2 SQIVND, per germline (reference sequence). CDR3 loop: CASSPSPDQPQHF. CDR3 bases: TGTGCCAGTAGCCCTTCTCCCGATCAGCCCCAGCATTTT.

In the case of this clone: This sample includes further DNA sequences coding for the same CDR3. The chain carries TRBV28 and TRBJ1-3; TRBD1 agrees at 9 bases. Trimming removed 6 bases from V and 3 bases from J; junction bases left unmatched: 3. This CDR3 is 14 amino acids long. From germline, CDR1 is MDHEN and CDR2 SYDVKM. The DNA for the CDR3 is TGTGCCAGCAGCACAGGGGGCAGTGGAAACACCATATATTTT. Protein sequence: CASSTGGSGNTIYF.

This chain uses TRBV4-2 with TRBJ1-6; D uncertain. CDR3 size: 16 residues. CDR1 is LGHNA, CDR2 YNFKEQ, per germline. V lost 4 bases to trimming and J lost 8 bases, with 18 bases between them. CDR3 loop: CASSPRSALEDSPLHF. For the CDR3, the DNA is TGTGCCAGCAGCCCCCGGTCGGCCCTGGAGGATTCACCCCTCCACTTT.

This chain connects TRBV18 to TRBJ1-3; a weak D match, TRBD1 (6 bases). CDR3 length equals 16 residues. Deletions cut 4 bases from V and 1 base from J, with 14 bases between. Germline V gene sequence: CDR1 KGHSH, CDR2 LQKENI. This CDR3 is CASSRGDRFSGNTIYF. The DNA of the CDR3 is TGTGCCAGCTCACGCGGTGACAGGTTTTCTGGAAACACCATATATTTT.

The chain uses TRBV6-5 and TRBJ1-4; possible D gene TRBD1, 5 bases. The CDR3 is made up of 13 amino acids. V shed 7 bases and J shed 2 bases, with 8 bases lying between them. Germline V gives CDR1 MNHEY, CDR2 SVGAGI. CDR3 region: CASTRGTNEKLFF. In nucleotides, the CDR3 is TGTGCCAGCACTAGGGGCACTAATGAAAAACTGTTTTTT.

The chain is built from TRBV9 and TRBJ2-7, with 7 bases identical to TRBD1. The V gene's germline CDR1 is SGDLS and CDR2 YYNGEE. This CDR3 region has 14 residues. V was pared by 3 bases and J by 1 base, with 4 bases of the junction left unmatched. CDR3 in DNA: TGTGCCAGCAGCGGACGGGACAGATCCTACGAGCAGTACTTC. It translates to CASSGRDRSYEQYF. Full variable domain (remainder filled in from reference TRBV9 and TRBJ2-7): DSGVTQTPKHLITATGQRVTLRCSPRSGDLSVYWYQQSLDQGLQFLIQYYNGEERAKGNILERFSAQQFPDLHSELNLSSLELGDSALYFCASSGRDRSYEQYFGPGTRLTVT.

The chain employs TRBV21-1 and TRBJ1-3. TRBV21-1 is shown as a pseudogene. The CDR3 length is 15 residues. Here the CDR3 reads CASRPRLCSGNTIYF. For the CDR3, the DNA is TGTGCCAGCCGCCCCAGACTCTGCTCTGGAAACACCATATATTTT.

The chain employs TRBV5-5 and TRBJ1-5, with D tentatively TRBD1 (5 bases). There are 16 residues in the CDR3. Germline lookup yields CDR1 SGHKS and CDR2 YYEKEE (reference sequence). V gave up 3 bases and J gave up 5 bases, with 18 bases separating them. CDR3 residues: CASSYGGGIPDQPQHF. The CDR3 nucleotides read TGTGCCAGCAGCTACGGGGGTGGGATCCCTGATCAGCCCCAGCATTTT.

The V and J genes are TRBV16 and TRBJ1-2; 10 bases agree with TRBD1. J gave up 1 base and V 1 base, and 3 bases lay outside the gene matches. The CDR3 extends over 16 amino acids. The germline V gene has CDR1 KGHSY and CDR2 FQNENV. DNA of the CDR3: TGTGCCAGCAGCCAATGGAGGACAGGGGGTAACTATGGCTACACCTTC. Translating it yields CASSQWRTGGNYGYTF.

The rearrangement uses TRBV11-2 and TRBJ1-2; D might be TRBD1 (5 bases). The germline CDR1 and CDR2 sequences are SGHAT and FQNNGV. V was shortened by 5 bases and J by 8 bases, with 15 bases between the two germline ends. This CDR3 spans 13 amino acids. CDR3 sequence: CASSPGPGVGYTF. In DNA, the CDR3 is TGTGCCAGCAGCCCGGGCCCGGGGGTAGGCTACACCTTC.

The rearrangement joins TRBV5-6 to TRBJ1-1; TRBD1 is a possible D gene (5 bases). Trimming took 0 bases from V and 8 from J, leaving 11 bases between them. Looked up from germline, CDR1 is SGHDT and CDR2 is YYEEEE. The CDR3 consists of 13 residues. The CDR3 spells CASSLGNRREAFF. As DNA, the CDR3 is TGTGCCAGCAGCTTGGGAAACAGGCGGGAAGCTTTCTTT.

This chain joins TRBV7-3 and TRBJ2-3, with 14 bases matching TRBD2. Germline CDR1 and CDR2: SGHTA and FQGTGA. V shed 3 bases and J 6 bases; nucleotides not matched to a gene: 2. The CDR3 consists of 15 residues. CDR3 nucleotides: TGTGCCAGCAGCTTCGGGACTAGCGGGAGTGATACGCAGTATTTT. Residues: CASSFGTSGSDTQYF.

This clone has just a few counts. The CDR3 is CASSYFGRGGDNQPQHF. CDR3 bases: TGTGCCAGCAGTTACTTCGGCAGGGGAGGGGACAATCAGCCCCAGCATTTT. The chain is built from TRBV6-2 or TRBV6-3 and TRBJ1-5; tentatively, D is TRBD1 (6 bases). The CDR3 is 17 residues long. Trimming took off 1 base at V and 3 bases at J, with 16 bases between the two ends. Per germline, CDR1 MNHEY and CDR2 SVGEGT.

The sample holds a few counts of this clone. The chain uses TRBV19 and TRBJ1-1, with a tentative D call TRBD1 (6 bases). The CDR3 runs to 15 residues. Germline V CDR1 and CDR2: LNHDA, SQIVND (reference sequence). V lost 6 bases, J lost 1 base, and 15 bases lay in between. The DNA of the CDR3 is TGTGCCAGTAGCAAGATCCCGGGACAGAACACTGAAGCTTTCTTT. It yields the protein CASSKIPGQNTEAFF.

In its sample, this clone was seen a few times. The chain combines TRBV7-2 with TRBJ2-4, with 7 bases fitting TRBD1. The germline gives CDR1 SGHTA, CDR2 FQGNSA. The CDR3 extends over 16 amino acids. Unmatched junction bases numbered 5, after V lost 2 bases and J lost 1 base. CDR3 residues: CASSLTRGTAKNIQYF. Here the CDR3 DNA reads TGTGCCAGCAGCTTAACCAGGGGGACGGCCAAAAACATTCAGTACTTC.

J is TRBJ1-6 and V is TRBV19, with TRBD1 as a possible D gene (5 bases). Looked up from germline, CDR1 is LNHDA and CDR2 is SQIVND (reference sequence). The germline V and J ends were trimmed by 6 bases and 7 bases, with 19 bases remaining between them. The CDR3 covers 16 residues. The CDR3 nucleotides read TGTGCCAGTAGGGAAGCGCCGTGGGGGGGGAATTCACCCCTCCACTTT. The encoded protein is CASREAPWGGNSPLHF. Full variable domain (rest looked up from reference TRBV19 and TRBJ1-6): DGGITQSPKYLFRKEGQNVTLSCEQNLNHDAMYWYRQDPGQGLRLIYYSQIVNDFQKGDIAEGYSVSREKKESFPLTVTSAQKNPTAFYLCASREAPWGGNSPLHFGNGTRLTVT.

The rearrangement links TRBV3-1 (or the pseudogene TRBV3-2) to TRBJ1-1; TRBD1 agrees at 7 bases. The CDR3 runs to 13 residues. CDR1 is LGHDT, CDR2 YNNKEL, per germline (reference sequence). The trim removed 6 bases at V and 2 bases at J, leaving 3 bases unmatched. The CDR3 region has the DNA TGTGCCAGCAGAAGACAGGGCAACACTGAAGCTTTCTTT. This encodes CASRRQGNTEAFF.

This chain uses TRBV7-3 with TRBJ1-1; 8 bases fit TRBD1. Germline V CDR1 and CDR2: SGHTA, FQGTGA. The J segment lost 3 bases and the V segment lost 5 bases, leaving 2 bases of the junction unmatched. The CDR3 is 13 amino acids. The chain's CDR3 is CASSLQGDTEAFF. The CDR3 bases are TGTGCCAGCAGCCTACAGGGGGACACTGAAGCTTTCTTT.

This sequence joins TRBV11-1 and TRBJ2-1; TRBD2 matches 13 bases. Per the germline V gene, CDR1 is SGHAT and CDR2 is FQDESV (reference sequence). The ends lost 6 bases at V and 7 bases at J; junction bases unmatched: 9. There are 16 residues in the CDR3. CDR3 sequence reads: CASRHPGTSGENEQFF. CDR3 coding DNA: TGTGCCAGCAGACACCCCGGGACTAGCGGGGAAAATGAGCAGTTCTTC.

The gene calls are TRBV5-4 and TRBJ2-7; a weak D match, TRBD1 (5 bases). Germline V gives CDR1 SGHNT, CDR2 YYREEE (reference sequence). Between the trimmed V and J ends, which lost 3 bases and 1 base, there was a span of 11 bases. This CDR3 has 14 residues. CDR3 bases: TGTGCCAGCAGCTCAAAGACAGAATCCTACGAGCAGTACTTC. Protein sequence: CASSSKTESYEQYF. Looking up the rest from reference TRBV5-4 and TRBJ2-7 gives the full variable domain: ETGVTQSPTHLIKTRGQQVTLRCSSQSGHNTVSWYQQALGQGPQFIFQYYREEENGRGNFPPRFSGLQFPNYSSELNVNALELDDSALYLCASSSKTESYEQYFGPGTRLTVT.

V and J are TRBV7-2 and TRBJ2-1, with D tentatively TRBD2 (6 bases). V was shortened by 5 bases and J by 7 bases, with 12 bases between the two germline ends. Germline CDR1 reads SGHTA; CDR2 reads FQGNSA. The CDR3 runs to 13 residues. The CDR3 region is CASSQGLTNEQFF. In DNA form, the CDR3 reads TGTGCCAGCAGCCAGGGACTCACTAATGAGCAGTTCTTC.

V is TRBV7-3 and J is TRBJ2-1, with 7 bases that match TRBD2. This CDR3 is built from 15 residues. V was pared by 4 bases and J by 6 bases, with 9 bases of the junction left unmatched. Germline CDR1 reads SGHTA; CDR2 reads FQGTGA. In DNA form, the CDR3 reads TGTGCCAGCAGCTCGACCGGGACTACACGCAATGAGCAGTTCTTC. It codes for CASSSTGTTRNEQFF.

The rearrangement links TRBV10-3 to TRBJ1-1; D uncertain. The CDR3 is 12 residues long. V shed 4 bases and J shed 1 base, with 4 bases lying between them. From germline, CDR1 is ENHRY and CDR2 SYGVKD. CDR3 sequence (DNA): TGTGCCATCAGTGTACAGAACACTGAAGCTTTCTTT. Translation gives CAISVQNTEAFF.

The chain is built from TRBV5-1 and TRBJ1-5; D is uncertain. The CDR3 runs to 16 residues. The ends were cut back, 0 bases at V and 0 bases at J, with 10 bases in the middle. Germline-derived CDR1 and CDR2 are SGHRS and YFSETQ. The DNA for the CDR3 is TGCGCCAGCAGCTTGGACGGGTTTGATAGCAATCAGCCCCAGCATTTT. Translating gives CASSLDGFDSNQPQHF.

The chain combines TRBV29-1 with TRBJ2-1; the D gene is possibly TRBD1 (5 bases). Trimming removed 4 bases at V and 7 bases at J, with 17 bases between. There are 14 residues in the CDR3. Germline V CDR1 and CDR2: SQVTM, ANQGSEA. The CDR3 nucleotides read TGCAGCGTTGCAAAGGGGTGGTGGGCAAATGAGCAGTTCTTC. Protein product: CSVAKGWWANEQFF.

In its sample, this clone was seen a few times. This sequence joins TRBV6-5 and TRBJ2-5; TRBD1 aligns across 9 bases. There are 14 residues in the CDR3. The germline gives CDR1 MNHEY, CDR2 SVGAGI. The junction had 13 bases not matched to a gene; V was cut back by 7 bases and J by 10 bases. The CDR3 bases are TGTGCCAGCATCACAGGGCCGGGACAGGGTAACCAGTACTTC. Residues: CASITGPGQGNQYF.